This T cell receptor beta chain was sequenced during a study of cytomegalovirus exposure and HLA in healthy donors. Regarding the study as a whole: In a later analysis, HLA-associated TCR beta chains were more clonally expanded than equally common others.

The V segment lost 0 bases and the J segment 1 base; nucleotides outside the gene matches: 1. CDR3 size: 16 residues. Germline-derived CDR1 and CDR2 are SEHNR and FQNEAQ (reference sequence). PCR primers comprised 60 Vbeta and 13 Jbeta primers. The assay was immunoSEQ multiplex PCR, and TCRdb's table has in-frame clones only and misses some. This table has 200,000 to 250,000 clones, roughly four fifths appearing once. Comments on this clone: Its cognate antigen is unknown.

The receptor's source is a woman aged 40-49 years in good health and CMV-seronegative. The material sequenced was PBMCs. The chain joins TRBV7-9 to TRBJ2-3; 10 nucleotides agree with TRBD2. The CDR3 sequence is CASSLALAGGTDTQYF. The CDR3, as DNA: TGTGCCAGCAGCTTAGCGCTAGCGGGAGGCACAGATACGCAGTATTTT.